This TCR beta chain was recorded in a study of cytomegalovirus exposure and HLA in healthy donors. Overall study findings and caveats: A later analysis found TCR association rates differed by HLA locus, highest for DRB1 and lowest for HLA-C.

Germline loops: CDR1 MGHRA, CDR2 YSYEKL. Trimming left V 1 base short and J 1 base short, with 15 bases between. The CDR3 sequence is 17 residues long. To note about this clone: What it binds is unknown.

Vbeta (60) and Jbeta (13) primers were used in the PCR. Repertoires were generated with immunoSEQ multiplex PCR, while TCRdb's copy carries only in-frame clones and drops some. This sample has 150,000 to 200,000 clones, with around four fifths found just once. The specimen was PBMCs. The sequence was obtained from a woman aged 25 to 45 in good health and CMV-seropositive. The chain couples TRBV4-1 to TRBJ2-3, with unresolved D. This CDR3 reads CASSQVGKEMGTDTQYF. CDR3 nucleotides: TGCGCCAGCAGCCAAGTTGGAAAGGAGATGGGCACAGATACGCAGTATTTT.